This T cell receptor beta chain was captured in a study of T cells after yellow fever vaccination. Study-level results: FACS-sorted repertoires might harbor abundant contaminating clonotypes from the bulk population. The secondary response was weaker, and its peak arrived faster, on day 5 versus 15.

This clonotype has a handful of counts. Antigen unknown. They built TCR cDNA with 5'RACE template switching, a step that put in a universal primer site and UMIs. TCRdb reprocessed the 5' RACE reads via MiXCR and lists one record per CDR3 protein. Of 150,000 to 200,000 distinct CDR3 sequences in the sample, over 7% were seen once. Source: CD8+ T cells sorted from PBMCs, taken 45 days after the yellow fever booster vaccination. The TCR originated in a man aged 18-30 years who received the YFV17D yellow fever vaccine.

CDR3 nucleotides: TGTGCCAGCAGCCGATCCAAGATCGAGGGGGGTTCGGCGGGCTACACCTTC. Translated, it gives CASSRSKIEGGSAGYTF. This chain uses TRBV9 with TRBJ1-2; weak D call: TRBD1 (6 bases). Trimming cost V 4 bases and J 8 bases, with 27 bases left between them. The CDR3 covers 17 residues. Germline V gene lookup returns CDR1 SGDLS and CDR2 YYNGEE.